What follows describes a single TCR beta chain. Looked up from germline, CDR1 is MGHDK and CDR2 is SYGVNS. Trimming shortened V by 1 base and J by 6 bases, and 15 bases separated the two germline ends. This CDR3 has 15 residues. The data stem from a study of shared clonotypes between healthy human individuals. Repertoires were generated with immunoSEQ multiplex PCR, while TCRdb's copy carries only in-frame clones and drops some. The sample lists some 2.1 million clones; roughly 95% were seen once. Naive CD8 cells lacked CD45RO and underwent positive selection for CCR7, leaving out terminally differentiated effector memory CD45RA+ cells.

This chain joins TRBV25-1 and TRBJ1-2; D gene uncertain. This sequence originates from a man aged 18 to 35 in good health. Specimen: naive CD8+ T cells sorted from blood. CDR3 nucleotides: TGTGCCAGCAGTGAATCCGGCCTCGGAGAAGATGGCTACACCTTC. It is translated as CASSESGLGEDGYTF.